The 3 T cell receptor beta chains reported below all come from one sample, sequenced in a study of cytomegalovirus exposure and HLA in healthy donors. With 60 Vbeta and 13 Jbeta primers, the PCR was carried out. Some clones are missing from TCRdb's copy, which holds only in-frame ones; the method was immunoSEQ multiplex PCR. The sample holds around 110,000 clones, roughly 80% seen once. The specimen sequenced was PBMCs. The source is a man aged 25 to 45 in good health and CMV-seropositive.

This clone is a singleton in its sample. The genes are TRBV29-1 and TRBJ2-1; 9 nucleotides agree with TRBD2. The CDR3 has 14 residues. Looked up from germline, CDR1 is SQVTM and CDR2 is ANQGSEA. J gave up 8 bases and V 2 bases, and 7 bases lay outside the gene matches. The CDR3: CSVERAGGVHEQFF. CDR3 nucleotides: TGCAGCGTTGAAAGAGCGGGGGGCGTCCATGAGCAGTTCTTC.

In nucleotides, the CDR3 is TGTGCCAGTGACAGGGGCGTCGGTGGCTACACCTTC. As protein: CASDRGVGGYTF. This chain links TRBV19 with TRBJ1-2; 8 nucleotides match TRBD1. V was clipped by 8 bases and J by 7 bases; unmatched bases: 6. CDR3 length equals 12 residues. The germline V gene has CDR1 LNHDA and CDR2 SQIVND (reference sequence).

This clone is a singleton in its sample. This sequence joins TRBV19 and TRBJ1-2, with D perhaps matching TRBD1 (5 bases). The V end lost 10 bases, the J end lost 6 bases, and 12 bases lay between the germline ends. Looked up from germline, CDR1 is LNHDA and CDR2 is SQIVND (reference sequence). CDR3 length: 11 amino acids. CDR3 sequence reads: CATADRDGYTF. The CDR3 nucleotides are TGTGCCACCGCCGACAGAGATGGCTACACCTTC.